These 18 T cell receptor beta chains originate from one sample sequenced in a study of shared clonotypes between healthy human individuals. Positive CCR7 selection of CD45RO-negative cells yielded the naive CD8 cells, and terminally differentiated effector memory CD45RA+ cells were excluded. Some clones are missing from TCRdb's copy, which holds only in-frame ones; the method was immunoSEQ multiplex PCR. Found here are under 2,000,000 clones, about 95% of them singletons; the top ten hold more than 0.95%. Sequenced material: naive CD8+ T cells sorted from blood. The receptor set was obtained from a man aged 18 to 29 in good health.

This chain uses TRBV19 with TRBJ2-1, with D unresolved. Germline lookup yields CDR1 LNHDA and CDR2 SQIVND (reference sequence). The V gene lost 7 bases and the J gene lost 0 bases, with 4 bases spanning the gap. This CDR3 has 12 residues. The CDR3 loop is CASKSSYNEQFF. CDR3 nucleotide sequence: TGTGCCAGTAAAAGCTCCTACAATGAGCAGTTCTTC.

The rearrangement uses TRBV27 and TRBJ2-7; no clear D gene. Germline CDR1 and CDR2: MNHEY and SMNVEV (reference sequence). CDR3 length equals 16 residues. The ends were cut back, 5 bases at V and 4 bases at J, with 21 bases in the middle. In DNA form, the CDR3 reads TGTGCCAGCAGTCCTCTTTTTGTTGAGCACCTGTACGAGCAGTACTTC. Translated: CASSPLFVEHLYEQYF.

The chain combines TRBV27 with TRBJ2-5; the D is unclear. The V end was cut by 2 bases, the J end by 4 bases, with 11 bases between. CDR1 MNHEY and CDR2 SMNVEV come from the germline V gene (reference sequence). The CDR3 sequence is 14 residues long. The CDR3 nucleotides are TGTGCCAGCAGTTTAGGGGTTAGCTCAGAGACCCAGTACTTC. This translates into CASSLGVSSETQYF.

The gene calls are TRBV27 and TRBJ2-7, with D unclear. V was cut by 0 bases and J by 3 bases, with 15 bases left in between. The CDR3 loop spans 16 amino acids. Germline assignment: CDR1 MNHEY and CDR2 SMNVEV (reference sequence). CDR3 residues: CASSLSLGTRLYEQYF. CDR3 bases: TGTGCCAGCAGTTTATCGCTGGGCACCAGACTCTACGAGCAGTACTTC.

This chain links TRBV4-1 with TRBJ2-7, with TRBD1 matching over 7 bases. The V gene's germline CDR1 is MGHRA and CDR2 YSYEKL. This CDR3 is 15 amino acids long. V was clipped by 4 bases and J by 3 bases; unmatched bases: 9. In DNA form, the CDR3 reads TGCGCCAGCAGCCTCCGGGACAGCCAATTCTACGAGCAGTACTTC. The encoded protein is CASSLRDSQFYEQYF.

This sequence joins TRBV2 and TRBJ2-6, with D maybe TRBD1 (5 bases). Trimming took 6 bases from V and 0 from J, leaving 15 bases between them. Germline V gene data show CDR1 as SNHLY and CDR2 as FYNNEI. This CDR3 contains 17 residues. DNA of the CDR3: TGTGCCAGCAGGGGATCTGACAGTAGCTCTGGGGCCAACGTCCTGACTTTC. Amino acids: CASRGSDSSSGANVLTF.

The chain joins TRBV2 to TRBJ2-1; 9 bases fit TRBD2. The CDR3 consists of 14 residues. The V segment lost 10 bases and the J segment 2 bases; nucleotides outside the gene matches: 6. Germline values: CDR1 SNHLY, CDR2 FYNNEI. CDR3 nucleotide sequence: TGTGCCATCCCTAGCGGGACGACCTACAATGAGCAGTTCTTC. Protein product: CAIPSGTTYNEQFF. Full variable domain (missing parts from reference TRBV2 and TRBJ2-1): EPEVTQTPSHQVTQMGQEVILRCVPISNHLYFYWYRQILGQKVEFLVSFYNNEISEKSEIFDDQFSVERPDGSNFTLKIRSTKLEDSAMYFCAIPSGTTYNEQFFGPGTRLTVL.

The chain joins TRBV5-8 to TRBJ1-1; tentatively, D is TRBD1 (5 bases). In germline, CDR1 is SGHTS, CDR2 YDEGEE. This CDR3 is 16 amino acids long. V was trimmed by 4 bases and J by 3 bases, leaving 19 bases between them. CDR3 loop: CASSRTRSLGDTEAFF. The DNA of the CDR3 is TGTGCCAGCAGCCGGACACGTTCTCTAGGGGACACTGAAGCTTTCTTT.

The rearrangement links TRBV20-1 to TRBJ2-7, with D possibly TRBD1 on 5 matching bases. With 6 bases removed from V and 1 base from J, the gap between germline ends came to 7 bases. Per the germline V gene, CDR1 is DFQATT and CDR2 is SNEGSKA (reference sequence). This CDR3 has 11 amino acids. In DNA, the CDR3 is TGCAGTGCCTACAGGTCCTACGAGCAGTACTTC. Protein product: CSAYRSYEQYF.

The V gene is TRBV9, the J gene TRBJ2-1; D remains ambiguous. The CDR3 totals 15 residues. Trimming took off 0 bases at V and 5 bases at J, with 12 bases between the two ends. In germline, CDR1 is SGDLS, CDR2 YYNGEE. This CDR3 reads CASSVVARTDNEQFF. Written as DNA, the CDR3 is TGTGCCAGCAGCGTAGTTGCTCGGACCGACAATGAGCAGTTCTTC.

The chain is built from TRBV11-2 and TRBJ2-5; D is ambiguous. CDR1 and CDR2 from the germline V gene are SGHAT and FQNNGV. V lost 0 bases to trimming and J lost 8 bases, with 7 bases between them. This CDR3 is 12 amino acids long. Here the CDR3 DNA reads TGTGCCAGCAGCTTAGACCCGAGTACCCAGTACTTC. This sequence encodes CASSLDPSTQYF.

V usage is TRBV6-6 and J usage is TRBJ2-7; the D gene is possibly TRBD2 (6 bases). Trimming pared 7 bases from V and 1 base from J, leaving 20 bases between. The CDR3 has 16 amino acids. Germline V gene data show CDR1 as MNHNY and CDR2 as SVGAGI (reference sequence). CDR3 loop: CASTPQMAGRSYEQYF. The CDR3 region has the DNA TGTGCCAGCACCCCCCAAATGGCAGGGAGGTCCTACGAGCAGTACTTC.

The chain recombines TRBV21-1 with TRBJ2-7; the DNA was not used to check the table's D call, TRBD1. TRBV21-1 is shown as a pseudogene. The CDR3 has 13 residues. The CDR3 spells CARVPRHPYEQYF. The CDR3 DNA sequence: TGTGCCAGGGTCCCGAGACACCCCTACGAGCAGTACTTC.

The V call is TRBV4-3, the J call TRBJ2-1; D gene ambiguous. The V end lost 1 base, the J end lost 9 bases, and 13 bases lay between the germline ends. Germline-derived CDR1 and CDR2 are LGHNA and YSLEER. The CDR3 is 14 residues long. CDR3 in DNA: TGCGCCAGCAGCCAAGTTTTCGCCGACTTTGAGCAGTTCTTC. The encoded protein is CASSQVFADFEQFF.

This clone was seen once. This chain links TRBV9 with TRBJ2-2; D might be TRBD1 or TRBD2, each matching 5 bases. This CDR3 spans 16 amino acids. V was shortened by 0 bases and J by 7 bases, with 16 bases between the two germline ends. Per germline, CDR1 SGDLS and CDR2 YYNGEE. This CDR3 reads CASSVGVGTTDGELFF. CDR3 sequence (DNA): TGTGCCAGCAGCGTAGGTGTTGGGACCACTGACGGGGAGCTGTTTTTT.

The rearrangement links TRBV6-5 to TRBJ2-7; a possible D gene is TRBD2 (6 bases). CDR3 length: 12 amino acids. Trimming removed 8 bases at V and 3 bases at J, with 11 bases between. CDR1 is MNHEY, CDR2 SVGAGI, per germline. CDR3 region: CASDLGGYEQYF. In DNA form, the CDR3 reads TGTGCCAGCGACTTGGGAGGCTACGAGCAGTACTTC.

The J gene is TRBJ2-1, the V gene TRBV19; TRBD2 aligns across 12 bases. This CDR3 has 14 amino acids. J lost 7 bases, V lost 10 bases, and 8 bases had no gene match. The germline gives CDR1 LNHDA, CDR2 SQIVND (reference sequence). The CDR3 loop is CATALAGGMNEQFF. Written as DNA, the CDR3 is TGTGCCACCGCACTAGCGGGAGGCATGAATGAGCAGTTCTTC.

The chain carries TRBV7-8 and TRBJ1-3; D remains unclear. Per the germline V gene, CDR1 is SGHVS and CDR2 is FQNEAQ. V was clipped by 1 base and J by 4 bases, with 5 bases between them. The CDR3 is 13 amino acids. The CDR3: CASSLVIGNTIYF. In nucleotides, the CDR3 is TGTGCCAGCAGCTTAGTTATCGGAAACACCATATATTTT.